This is a list of T cell receptor beta chains from one sample in a study of CD8 T cells in ankylosing spondylitis. Using its own MiXCR run on the 5' RACE reads, TCRdb lists one record per CDR3 protein. The table has 100,000 to 150,000 distinct CDR3 sequences, approximately 13% seen once; the top ten hold approximately 3%. The material sequenced was blood, either unsorted or a sorted T cell fraction (not recorded which). These receptors originate from a female donor with ankylosing spondylitis or in good health (not recorded which). CDR3s leave out the opening cysteine and the closing phenylalanine or tryptophan. Fields, in order: V gene, clone size, J gene, CDR3 protein. Size is omitted from some rows. Given values are once, few, many or a class for expanded clones.

TRBV10-3	few	TRBJ1-1	AITARWGQGHTEAF
TRBV20-1	few	TRBJ2-7	SAHRDSGTYEQY
TRBV20-1	many	TRBJ2-3	SASRMSDTQY
TRBV12-3/TRBV12-4	-	TRBJ2-1	ASSLFGGPHNEQF
TRBV12-3/TRBV12-4	-	TRBJ1-1	ASSYFQGGTEAF
TRBV5-1	-	TRBJ2-5	ASSLPSQETQY
TRBV11-2	many	TRBJ2-3	ASSTLTGITLSGDTQY
TRBV19	few	TRBJ2-3	ASSLGAEPTPDTQY
TRBV29-1	-	TRBJ2-2	SANTGSNTGELF
TRBV7-2	-	TRBJ1-1	ASSHNRNTEAF
TRBV30	-	TRBJ2-1	AWERDRKQF
TRBV28	many	TRBJ1-1	ASGTQGANTEAF
TRBV27	few	TRBJ2-3	ASSYRTPSGRRMDTQY
TRBV7-9	few	TRBJ2-7	ASSLAIGQGVDEQY
TRBV3-1	-	TRBJ1-6	ASSQGTTGPLH
TRBV5-1	few	TRBJ1-1	ASRPGQGLNTEAF
TRBV12-3/TRBV12-4	-	TRBJ2-2	GSSFTGRADHGELF
TRBV20-1	many	TRBJ2-1	SAREGGNEQF
TRBV5-1	many	TRBJ1-2	ASSYRQQGDYGYT
TRBV20-1	-	TRBJ2-3	SARGGPDTQY
TRBV24-1	few	TRBJ2-2	ATSGQGRNTGELF
TRBV5-1	many	TRBJ1-1	ASSLGLLRPTEAF
TRBV5-1	-	TRBJ2-7	ASGEQGPSYEQY
TRBV2	few	TRBJ2-5	ASSSGRGVRETQY
TRBV12-5	many	TRBJ2-1	ASARTGSYNEQF
TRBV2	few	TRBJ1-3	ASRDRVGNTIY
TRBV12-3/TRBV12-4	-	TRBJ2-2	ASSFGGSAGELF
TRBV6-2/TRBV6-3	many	TRBJ2-4	ASRDSSNIQY
TRBV20-1	-	TRBJ2-2	SAISANTGELF
TRBV4-1	few	TRBJ2-6	ASSQDGSSGANVLT
TRBV27	many	TRBJ2-7	ASSPGTGGGQY
TRBV28	few	TRBJ2-1	ASSSLLAGGFSNEQF
TRBV12-3/TRBV12-4	-	TRBJ1-2	ASSTGGVYGYT
TRBV7-6	-	TRBJ2-6	ASSLGTGTGANVLT
TRBV5-1	few	TRBJ2-1	ASSLDTIYEQF
TRBV30	-	TRBJ1-3	AWSVQGGSSGNTIY
TRBV3-1	-	TRBJ2-3	ASNQLRITDTQY
TRBV10-3	few	TRBJ2-5	AISEIQGAEKETQY
TRBV20-1	many	TRBJ1-2	SARVPPYGYT
TRBV5-1	many	TRBJ2-1	ASSLDDRGLPSYNEQF
TRBV20-1	-	TRBJ2-7	SARLAGGDEQY
TRBV7-9	-	TRBJ1-4	ASSPDEKLF
TRBV7-2	-	TRBJ1-2	ASSLAGEGPIRGYT
TRBV5-6	few	TRBJ2-5	ASSLPGTGEFGETQY
TRBV5-1	many	TRBJ2-7	ASSLGTGGDEQY
TRBV20-1	-	TRBJ1-5	SARDPRGNQPQH
TRBV7-9	few	TRBJ1-1	ASSLAGGTTEAF
TRBV5-1	-	TRBJ2-3	ASSGQGPDTQY
TRBV21-1	few	TRBJ2-5	ASSKDSGSGNPNKETQY
TRBV5-1	many	TRBJ2-5	ASSHGHGETQY
TRBV27	many	TRBJ1-4	ASSFQGRLGEKLF
TRBV13	many	TRBJ2-7	ASSVGTSGKNEQY
TRBV2	-	TRBJ2-1	ASSKTSGGSNEQF
TRBV20-1	many	TRBJ1-2	SAQPTGREGYGYT